These T cell receptor beta chains were read from a single sample in a study of T cell repertoires in cytomegalovirus infection. TCRdb redid the calling of the reads with MiXCR, one entry per CDR3 protein. Found here are roughly 640,000 distinct CDR3 sequences, 20% to 30% of them singletons; the top ten hold around 8%. Sequenced material: CD8+ T cells from PBMCs. Source of these receptors: a human donor in good health (CMV status not recorded). Some clones in this sample may be carry-over from other donors' samples. CDR3s include the opening cysteine and the closing phenylalanine or tryptophan. Each record gives: CDR3 protein, CDR3 DNA, J gene, CDR3 length, V gene, clone size, D gene. A D gene is named only where the DNA matches it firmly. The size of a clone is reported for some rows only, either as once, few or many, or as a class for expanded clones.

cdr3_aa: CASSVSGYGELFF
cdr3_nt: TGTGCCAGCAGCGTTTCAGGGTACGGGGAGCTGTTTTTT
j_call: TRBJ2-2
cdr3_length: 13
v_call: TRBV7-8
clone_size: many
d_call: NA

cdr3_aa: CASSRANYNEQFF
cdr3_nt: TGTGCCAGCAGCCGCGCAAATTACAATGAGCAGTTCTTC
j_call: TRBJ2-1
cdr3_length: 13
v_call: TRBV14
clone_size: NA
d_call: NA

cdr3_aa: CASSLASGVRTDTQYF
cdr3_nt: TGTGCCAGCAGCTTAGCCAGCGGGGTTCGCACAGATACGCAGTATTTT
j_call: TRBJ2-3
cdr3_length: 16
v_call: TRBV7-6
clone_size: many
d_call: TRBD2

cdr3_aa: CASSRFGNRTQHF
cdr3_nt: TGTGCCAGCAGCCGATTTGGGAATCGGACCCAGCATTTT
j_call: TRBJ1-5
cdr3_length: 13
v_call: TRBV5-6
clone_size: NA
d_call: NA

cdr3_aa: CASSLGLAGALSYEQYF
cdr3_nt: TGTGCCAGCAGCTTAGGGCTAGCGGGGGCCCTCTCCTACGAGCAGTACTTC
j_call: TRBJ2-7
cdr3_length: 17
v_call: TRBV7-9
clone_size: many
d_call: TRBD2

cdr3_aa: CASSLVLAGLNTEAFF
cdr3_nt: TGTGCCAGCAGCTTAGTTCTGGCAGGGCTGAACACTGAAGCTTTCTTT
j_call: TRBJ1-1
cdr3_length: 16
v_call: TRBV7-6
clone_size: many
d_call: NA

cdr3_aa: CASSLLAASTDTQYF
cdr3_nt: TGTGCCAGCAGCTTACTAGCGGCCAGCACAGATACGCAGTATTTT
j_call: TRBJ2-3
cdr3_length: 15
v_call: TRBV7-6
clone_size: many
d_call: TRBD2

cdr3_aa: CASGSRDRAWEQYF
cdr3_nt: TGTGCCAGCGGGAGCCGGGACAGGGCTTGGGAGCAGTACTTC
j_call: TRBJ2-7
cdr3_length: 14
v_call: TRBV27
clone_size: NA
d_call: TRBD1

cdr3_aa: CASSRPTSLYGHNEQFF
cdr3_nt: TGTGCCAGCAGCCGCCCCACGAGCCTCTATGGGCACAATGAGCAGTTCTTC
j_call: TRBJ2-1
cdr3_length: 17
v_call: TRBV7-8
clone_size: many
d_call: NA

cdr3_aa: CASSRDSGSYNEQFF
cdr3_nt: TGTGCCAGCAGTCGCGACTCGGGCTCCTACAATGAGCAGTTCTTC
j_call: TRBJ2-1
cdr3_length: 15
v_call: TRBV7-6
clone_size: many
d_call: NA

cdr3_aa: CASSYSTGFNTEAFF
cdr3_nt: TGTGCCAGCAGTTACTCGACGGGATTTAACACTGAAGCTTTCTTT
j_call: TRBJ1-1
cdr3_length: 15
v_call: TRBV6-5
clone_size: many
d_call: NA

cdr3_aa: CASSLPRYTDTGELFF
cdr3_nt: TGTGCCAGCAGCCTCCCTCGTTACACAGACACCGGGGAGCTGTTTTTT
j_call: TRBJ2-2
cdr3_length: 16
v_call: TRBV7-9
clone_size: few
d_call: NA

cdr3_aa: CASSETPYQETQYF
cdr3_nt: TGTGCCAGCAGTGAAACACCGTACCAAGAGACCCAGTACTTC
j_call: TRBJ2-5
cdr3_length: 14
v_call: TRBV6-2/TRBV6-3
clone_size: NA
d_call: NA

cdr3_aa: CASSLQGQGGADTQYF
cdr3_nt: TGTGCCAGCAGCTTGCAGGGACAGGGAGGGGCAGATACGCAGTATTTT
j_call: TRBJ2-3
cdr3_length: 16
v_call: TRBV5-4
clone_size: NA
d_call: TRBD1

cdr3_aa: CASTSGASTDTQYF
cdr3_nt: TGTGCCAGCACTAGCGGGGCTAGCACAGATACGCAGTATTTT
j_call: TRBJ2-3
cdr3_length: 14
v_call: TRBV7-2
clone_size: many
d_call: TRBD2

cdr3_aa: CASSLALTSGGETYNEQFF
cdr3_nt: TGCGCCAGCAGCTTGGCCTTGACTAGCGGGGGGGAGACCTACAATGAGCAGTTCTTC
j_call: TRBJ2-1
cdr3_length: 19
v_call: TRBV5-1
clone_size: NA
d_call: TRBD2

cdr3_aa: CASSYRDPNYGYTF
cdr3_nt: TGTGCCAGCAGTTACAGGGATCCTAACTATGGCTACACCTTC
j_call: TRBJ1-2
cdr3_length: 14
v_call: TRBV6-6
clone_size: many
d_call: NA